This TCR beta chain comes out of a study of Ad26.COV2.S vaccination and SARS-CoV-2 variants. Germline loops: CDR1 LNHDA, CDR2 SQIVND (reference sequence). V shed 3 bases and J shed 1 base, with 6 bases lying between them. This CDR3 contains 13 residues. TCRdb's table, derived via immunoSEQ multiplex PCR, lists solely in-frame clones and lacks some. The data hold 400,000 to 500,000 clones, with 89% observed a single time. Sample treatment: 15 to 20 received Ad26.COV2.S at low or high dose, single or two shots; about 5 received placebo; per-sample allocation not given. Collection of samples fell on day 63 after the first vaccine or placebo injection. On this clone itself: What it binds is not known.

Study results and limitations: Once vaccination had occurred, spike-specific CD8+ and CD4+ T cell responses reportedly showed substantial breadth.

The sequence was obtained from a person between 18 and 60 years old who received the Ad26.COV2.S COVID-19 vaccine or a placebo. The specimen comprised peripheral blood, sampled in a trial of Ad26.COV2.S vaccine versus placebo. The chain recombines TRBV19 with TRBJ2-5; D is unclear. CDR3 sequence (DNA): TGTGCCAGTAGTATCGTTGGCCAAGAGACCCAGTACTTC. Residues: CASSIVGQETQYF.